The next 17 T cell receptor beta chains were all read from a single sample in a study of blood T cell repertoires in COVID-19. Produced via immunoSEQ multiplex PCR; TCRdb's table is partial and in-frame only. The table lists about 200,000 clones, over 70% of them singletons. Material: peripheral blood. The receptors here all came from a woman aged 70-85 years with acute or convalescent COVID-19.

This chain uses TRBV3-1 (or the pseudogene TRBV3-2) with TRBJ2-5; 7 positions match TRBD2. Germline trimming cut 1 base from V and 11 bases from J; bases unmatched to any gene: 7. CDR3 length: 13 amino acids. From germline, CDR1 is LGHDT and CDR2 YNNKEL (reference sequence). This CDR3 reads CASSQGGREPQYF. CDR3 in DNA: TGTGCCAGCAGCCAAGGCGGGCGGGAGCCTCAGTACTTC.

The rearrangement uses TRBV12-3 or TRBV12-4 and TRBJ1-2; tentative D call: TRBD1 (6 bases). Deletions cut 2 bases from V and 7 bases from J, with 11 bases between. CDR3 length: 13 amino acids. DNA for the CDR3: TGTGCCAGCAGTTTATGGGGCAGGGGTGGCTACACCTTC. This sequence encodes CASSLWGRGGYTF.

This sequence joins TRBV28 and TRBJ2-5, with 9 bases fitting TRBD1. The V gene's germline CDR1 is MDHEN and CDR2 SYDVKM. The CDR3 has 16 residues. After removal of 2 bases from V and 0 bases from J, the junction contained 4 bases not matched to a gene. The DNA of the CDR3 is TGTGCCAGCAGTTTAGTCGGGACAGGGTACCAAGAGACCCAGTACTTC. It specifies CASSLVGTGYQETQYF.

The DNA of the CDR3 is TGTGCCATCAGTGAGTCGAGGCAGGGGGCAACCAATGAGCAGTTCTTC. Translated: CAISESRQGATNEQFF. This chain connects TRBV10-3 to TRBJ2-1, with 8 bases aligning to TRBD1. CDR1 and CDR2 from the germline V gene are ENHRY and SYGVKD. This CDR3 spans 16 amino acids. V lost 0 bases to trimming and J lost 6 bases; unmatched junction nucleotides: 7.

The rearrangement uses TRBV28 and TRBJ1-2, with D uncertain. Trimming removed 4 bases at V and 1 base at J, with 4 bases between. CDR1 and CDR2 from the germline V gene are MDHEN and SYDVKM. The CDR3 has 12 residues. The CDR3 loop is CASSSNNYGYTF. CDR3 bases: TGTGCCAGCAGTTCTAATAACTATGGCTACACCTTC.

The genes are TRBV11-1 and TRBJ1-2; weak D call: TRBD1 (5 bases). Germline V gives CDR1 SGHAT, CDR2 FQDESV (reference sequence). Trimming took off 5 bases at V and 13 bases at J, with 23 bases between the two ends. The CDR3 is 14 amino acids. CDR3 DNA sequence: TGTGCCAGCAGCCACTTGGGGCGGCCGCCGGCGCCCACCTTC. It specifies CASSHLGRPPAPTF. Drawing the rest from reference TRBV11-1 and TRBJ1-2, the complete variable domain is EAEVAQSPRYKITEKSQAVAFWCDPISGHATLYWYRQILGQGPELLVQFQDESVVDDSQLPKDRFSAERLKGVDSTLKIQPAELGDSAMYLCASSHLGRPPAPTFGSGTRLTVV.

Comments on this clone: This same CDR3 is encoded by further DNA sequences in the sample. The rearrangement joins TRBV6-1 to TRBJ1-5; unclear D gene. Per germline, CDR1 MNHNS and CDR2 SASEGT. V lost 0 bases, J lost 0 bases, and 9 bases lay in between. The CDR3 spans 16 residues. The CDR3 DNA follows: TGTGCCAGCAGTGAAGCGCTTCGCGTTAGCAATCAGCCCCAGCATTTT. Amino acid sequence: CASSEALRVSNQPQHF.

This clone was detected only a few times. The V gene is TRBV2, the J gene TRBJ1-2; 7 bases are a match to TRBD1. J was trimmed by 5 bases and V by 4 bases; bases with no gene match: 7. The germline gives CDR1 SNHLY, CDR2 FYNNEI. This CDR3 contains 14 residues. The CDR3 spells CASSARGTAYGYTF. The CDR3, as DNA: TGTGCCAGCAGTGCCCGCGGGACAGCTTATGGCTACACCTTC.

The CDR3 sequence: CASQNSGSVNTEAFF. CDR3 bases: TGTGCCAGCCAGAACTCAGGGTCAGTGAACACTGAAGCTTTCTTT. The V and J genes are TRBV27 and TRBJ1-1, with a possible D match to TRBD1 (5 bases). CDR3 length equals 15 residues. The germline gives CDR1 MNHEY, CDR2 SMNVEV (reference sequence). The germline V and J ends were trimmed by 8 bases and 0 bases, with 16 bases remaining between them.

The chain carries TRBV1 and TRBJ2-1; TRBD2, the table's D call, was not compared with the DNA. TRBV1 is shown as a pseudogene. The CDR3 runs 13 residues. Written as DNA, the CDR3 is TGCACCATCGGACTAGCGGACTACAATGAGCAGTTCTTC. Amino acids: CTIGLADYNEQFF.

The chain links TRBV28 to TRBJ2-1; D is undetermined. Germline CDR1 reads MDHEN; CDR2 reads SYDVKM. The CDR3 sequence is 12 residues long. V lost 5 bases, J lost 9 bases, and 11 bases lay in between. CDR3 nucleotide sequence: TGTGCCAGCAGTGAAAATAGTCCTGAGCAGTTCTTC. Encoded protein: CASSENSPEQFF.

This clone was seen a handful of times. This chain's CDR3 is CASSARDSGTGELFF. CDR3 sequence (DNA): TGTGCCAGCAGTGCCCGGGACAGCGGGACCGGGGAGCTGTTTTTT. The V call is TRBV2, the J call TRBJ2-2; a possible D gene is TRBD1 (7 bases). Germline CDR1 SNHLY, CDR2 FYNNEI. V was cut by 4 bases and J by 5 bases, with 14 bases left in between. CDR3 length: 15 residues.

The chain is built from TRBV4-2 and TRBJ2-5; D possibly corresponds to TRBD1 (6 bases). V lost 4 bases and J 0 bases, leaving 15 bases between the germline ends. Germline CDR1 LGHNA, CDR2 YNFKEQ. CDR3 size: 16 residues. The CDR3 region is CASSPHSGDDQETQYF. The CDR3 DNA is TGTGCCAGCAGCCCACACTCAGGGGATGACCAAGAGACCCAGTACTTC.

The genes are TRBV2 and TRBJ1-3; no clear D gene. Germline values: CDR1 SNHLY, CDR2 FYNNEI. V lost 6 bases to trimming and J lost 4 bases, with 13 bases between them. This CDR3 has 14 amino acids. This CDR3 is CASSAEEGGNTIYF. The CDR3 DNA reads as TGTGCCAGCAGCGCCGAGGAGGGAGGAAACACCATATATTTT.

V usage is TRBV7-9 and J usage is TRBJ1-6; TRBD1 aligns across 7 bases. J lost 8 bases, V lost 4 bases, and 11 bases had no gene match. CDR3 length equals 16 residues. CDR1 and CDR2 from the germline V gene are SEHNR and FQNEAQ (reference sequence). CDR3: CASSSGTEGSYSPLHF. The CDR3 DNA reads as TGTGCCAGCAGCTCAGGGACAGAGGGTAGTTATTCACCCCTCCACTTT.

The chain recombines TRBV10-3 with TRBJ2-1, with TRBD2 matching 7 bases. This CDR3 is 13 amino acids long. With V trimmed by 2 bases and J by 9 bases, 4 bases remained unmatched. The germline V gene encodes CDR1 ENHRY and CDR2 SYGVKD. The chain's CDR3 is CAISETSAREQFF. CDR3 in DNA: TGTGCCATCAGTGAGACTAGCGCCCGTGAGCAGTTCTTC.

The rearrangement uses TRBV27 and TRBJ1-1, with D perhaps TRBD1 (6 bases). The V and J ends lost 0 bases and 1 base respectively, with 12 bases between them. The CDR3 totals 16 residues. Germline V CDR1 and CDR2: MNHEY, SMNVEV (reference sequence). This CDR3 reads CASSLSTYRANTEAFF. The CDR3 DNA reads TGTGCCAGCAGTTTATCGACTTACAGGGCGAACACTGAAGCTTTCTTT.